Following are 26 T cell receptor beta chains from one sample sequenced in a study of T cells in Graves' hyperthyroidism and ophthalmopathy. Researchers amplified the TCR beta CDR3 regions from RNA transcripts. First-round RT-PCR targeting the TCR CDR3 was performed with the HTBI primer set. TCRdb re-analysed the multiplex PCR reads in MiXCR, keeping a single row per CDR3 protein. The sample consists of 300,000 to 450,000 distinct CDR3 sequences, about 16% of them appearing once. Sequenced: blood. Source of these receptors: a woman younger than 45 with Graves' hyperthyroidism.

This clonotype occurred many times. The V gene is TRBV18, the J gene TRBJ2-5; D may correspond to TRBD1 or TRBD2 (5 bases each). With 3 bases removed from V and 1 base from J, the gap between germline ends came to 6 bases. CDR1 and CDR2 (germline): KGHSH, LQKENI. CDR3 length: 13 residues. CDR3 sequence (DNA): TGTGCCAGCTCACCCGGGACCCAAGAGACCCAGTACTTC. This encodes CASSPGTQETQYF.

In this sample, this clonotype turned up a few times. V gene TRBV5-1 combines with J gene TRBJ2-7, with TRBD2 matching over 8 bases. The CDR3 has 15 residues. After removal of 4 bases from V and 0 bases from J, the junction contained 6 bases not matched to a gene. Germline V lookup: CDR1 SGHRS, CDR2 YFSETQ. CDR3 DNA sequence: TGCGCCAGCAGCCCACTAGCGGTTAGCTCCTACGAGCAGTACTTC. Its translation is CASSPLAVSSYEQYF.

This clonotype was counted many times. The chain has TRBV27 and TRBJ2-7, with 8 bases matching TRBD1. This CDR3 contains 16 residues. Germline V gene data show CDR1 as MNHEY and CDR2 as SMNVEV (reference sequence). With V trimmed by 2 bases and J by 0 bases, 6 bases remained unmatched. CDR3 loop: CASSLHGTGSSYEQYF. Here the CDR3 DNA reads TGTGCCAGCAGTTTACACGGGACAGGTTCCTCCTACGAGCAGTACTTC.

The rearrangement joins TRBV30 to TRBJ2-5; D call uncertain. V lost 2 bases and J lost 5, with 9 bases in between. Germline V lookup: CDR1 GTSNPN, CDR2 SVGIG (reference sequence). The CDR3 has 12 residues. The CDR3 loop reads CAWSLRAETQYF. CDR3 nucleotide sequence: TGTGCCTGGAGTCTACGGGCGGAGACCCAGTACTTC.

In its sample, this clonotype was seen many times. The rearrangement joins TRBV30 to TRBJ1-1, with D possibly matching TRBD1 (6 bases). Germline V gene lookup returns CDR1 GTSNPN and CDR2 SVGIG (reference sequence). CDR3 size: 13 residues. The germline V and J ends were trimmed by 2 bases and 1 base, with 8 bases remaining between them. The CDR3 loop reads CAWSPTGNTEAFF. The CDR3 DNA reads TGTGCCTGGAGTCCGACAGGGAACACTGAAGCTTTCTTT. Full variable domain (outside the CDR3, taken from reference TRBV30 and TRBJ1-1): SQTIHQWPATLVQPVGSPLSLECTVEGTSNPNLYWYRQAAGRGLQLLFYSVGIGQISSEVPQNLSASRPQDRQFILSSKKLLLSDSGFYLCAWSPTGNTEAFFGQGTRLTVV.

This clonotype was found a few times. CDR3: CASSYSRIQGNTEAFF. CDR3 DNA sequence: TGTGCCAGCAGTTACTCGAGGATACAGGGGAACACTGAAGCTTTCTTT. The chain links TRBV6-6 to TRBJ1-1, with a tentative D call TRBD1 (6 bases). This CDR3 spans 16 amino acids. Trimming removed 0 bases from V and 1 base from J, with 12 bases in between. Germline V gene lookup returns CDR1 MNHNY and CDR2 SVGAGI (reference sequence).

This clonotype showed up just a few times. CDR3: CASSDRDRAGNTIYF. CDR3 nucleotides: TGTGCCAGCAGTGACCGGGACAGAGCTGGAAACACCATATATTTT. The V and J genes are TRBV2 and TRBJ1-3, with 7 bases identical to TRBD1. The CDR3 extends over 15 amino acids. CDR1 and CDR2 from the germline V gene are SNHLY and FYNNEI. The junction had 4 bases not matched to a gene; V was cut back by 3 bases and J by 2 bases.

In its sample, this clonotype was seen a few times. The rearrangement links TRBV5-1 to TRBJ1-2; no clear D gene. Germline-derived CDR1 and CDR2 are SGHRS and YFSETQ. V was clipped by 4 bases and J by 0 bases, with 10 bases between them. The CDR3 runs 14 residues. The CDR3 nucleotides are TGCGCCAGCAGCGCGGGAAGAACTAACTATGGCTACACCTTC. Translation gives CASSAGRTNYGYTF. The variable domain in full, with the rest retrieved from reference TRBV5-1 and TRBJ1-2, is KAGVTQTPRYLIKTRGQQVTLSCSPISGHRSVSWYQQTPGQGLQFLFEYFSETQRNKGNFPGRFSGRQFSNSRSEMNVSTLELGDSALYLCASSAGRTNYGYTFGSGTRLTVV.

There are a few counts of this clonotype. This chain uses TRBV24-1 with TRBJ2-7; 11 positions match TRBD1. The CDR3 spans 18 residues. The germline V gene has CDR1 KGHDR and CDR2 SFDVKD. After removal of 4 bases from V and 5 bases from J, the junction contained 15 bases not matched to a gene. DNA for the CDR3: TGTGCCACCAGTGAGAACCCCCACTCCGGGACAGGGGGTAACGAGCAGTACTTC. Its translation is CATSENPHSGTGGNEQYF.

This clonotype was observed a handful of times. This chain joins TRBV20-1 and TRBJ2-1; D is ambiguous. CDR1 is DFQATT and CDR2 is SNEGSKA in the germline V gene (reference sequence). Trimming pared 5 bases from V and 3 bases from J, leaving 5 bases between. The CDR3 runs 11 residues. In DNA, the CDR3 is TGCAGTGCTGGATACTACAATGAGCAGTTCTTC. Amino acid sequence: CSAGYYNEQFF.

This clonotype was found many times. The gene calls are TRBV2 and TRBJ1-1; D remains unclear. CDR1 is SNHLY, CDR2 FYNNEI, per germline. The CDR3 is 16 amino acids. The V and J ends lost 3 bases and 8 bases respectively, with 22 bases between them. In nucleotides, the CDR3 is TGTGCCAGCAGTGAGGGCGGCGGCGGAGCCATTACCGAAGCTTTCTTT. Translation: CASSEGGGGAITEAFF.

This clonotype was picked up a small number of times. This chain uses TRBV2 with TRBJ1-6, with a possible D match to TRBD1 (5 bases). CDR3 length equals 14 residues. V lost 4 bases and J 13 bases, leaving 17 bases between the germline ends. Germline lookup yields CDR1 SNHLY and CDR2 FYNNEI. CDR3 bases: TGTGCCAGCAGTGGGGACTTGGGCGTAATGCCCCTCCACTTT. It specifies CASSGDLGVMPLHF.

The chain uses TRBV20-1 and TRBJ1-1; 7 nucleotides match TRBD1. V lost 6 bases, J lost 4 bases, and 8 bases stayed unmatched. Germline V gene data show CDR1 as DFQATT and CDR2 as SNEGSKA (reference sequence). This CDR3 is 13 amino acids long. The CDR3 spells CSAATGLSTEAFF. The CDR3 coding sequence is TGCAGTGCCGCGACAGGGCTTAGCACTGAAGCTTTCTTT.

This clonotype was counted ten times or more. This chain connects TRBV28 to TRBJ1-2; D ambiguous. V shed 8 bases and J shed 8 bases, with 9 bases lying between them. Per the germline V gene, CDR1 is MDHEN and CDR2 is SYDVKM. The CDR3 is 10 amino acids. The CDR3 bases are TGTGCCAGCGGGCGACAAGGCTACACCTTC. Translation gives CASGRQGYTF.

The rearrangement joins TRBV18 to TRBJ2-3; D is uncertain. Germline lookup yields CDR1 KGHSH and CDR2 LQKENI. The CDR3 runs 13 residues. V lost 4 bases, J lost 2 bases, and 7 bases lay in between. The CDR3 protein is CASSLATTDTQYF. The CDR3 DNA follows: TGTGCCAGCTCACTAGCTACCACAGATACGCAGTATTTT.

This clonotype occurred many times. The chain has TRBV30 and TRBJ2-2; D is uncertain. Germline lookup yields CDR1 GTSNPN and CDR2 SVGIG (reference sequence). The CDR3 spans 12 residues. Trimming cost V 1 base and J 8 bases, with 8 bases left between them. CDR3 sequence: CAWSGPAGELFF. The DNA for the CDR3 is TGTGCCTGGAGTGGCCCAGCGGGGGAGCTGTTTTTT.

The sample holds many counts of this clonotype. The chain carries TRBV3-1 and TRBJ1-1; D is unresolved. Looked up from germline, CDR1 is LGHDT and CDR2 is YNNKEL (reference sequence). Deletions cut 3 bases from V and 4 bases from J, with 12 bases between. This CDR3 comprises 14 residues. The CDR3 spells CASSQGPQSTEAFF. CDR3 sequence (DNA): TGTGCCAGCAGCCAGGGTCCTCAGAGCACTGAAGCTTTCTTT.

This clonotype was picked up many times. The rearrangement uses TRBV7-2 and TRBJ2-1, with 9 positions matching TRBD2. The CDR3 is 16 amino acids. V shed 2 bases, J shed 7 bases, and the junction held 9 bases outside the gene matches. Germline CDR1 and CDR2: SGHTA and FQGNSA. The CDR3 spells CASSLNLAGNANEQFF. The CDR3, as DNA: TGTGCCAGCAGCTTAAATCTAGCGGGAAATGCGAATGAGCAGTTCTTC. The entire variable domain, with the rest obtained from reference TRBV7-2 and TRBJ2-1, is as follows: GAGVSQSPSNKVTEKGKDVELRCDPISGHTALYWYRQSLGQGLEFLIYFQGNSAPDKSGLPSDRFSAERTGGSVSTLTIQRTQQEDSAVYLCASSLNLAGNANEQFFGPGTRLTVL.

This clonotype was counted at least ten times. V is TRBV9 and J is TRBJ2-5, with a tentative D call TRBD2 (5 bases). There are 14 residues in the CDR3. Germline V gene data show CDR1 as SGDLS and CDR2 as YYNGEE. V was pared by 3 bases and J by 3 bases, with 12 bases between. As DNA, the CDR3 is TGTGCCAGCAGCGGCGGGCCAGCGGAAGAGACCCAGTACTTC. Its translation: CASSGGPAEETQYF.

The rearrangement links TRBV20-1 to TRBJ1-3; TRBD1 matches 8 bases. Germline-derived CDR1 and CDR2 are DFQATT and SNEGSKA (reference sequence). The CDR3 is made up of 14 amino acids. The V segment lost 5 bases and the J segment 1 base; nucleotides outside the gene matches: 4. CDR3 coding DNA: TGCAGTGCTGCGGACAGGGTATCTGGAAACACCATATATTTT. Translation gives CSAADRVSGNTIYF.

The rearrangement joins TRBV5-1 to TRBJ1-1, with D hard to call. Trimming took off 4 bases at V and 0 bases at J, with 10 bases between the two ends. Germline CDR1 SGHRS, CDR2 YFSETQ. This CDR3 contains 14 residues. The CDR3: CASSPSTLNTEAFF. DNA for the CDR3: TGCGCCAGCAGCCCTTCGACACTGAACACTGAAGCTTTCTTT.

The sample holds one count of this clonotype. The gene calls are TRBV29-1 and TRBJ2-2; tentative D call: TRBD1 (5 bases). Germline V gene lookup returns CDR1 SQVTM and CDR2 ANQGSEA. V was pared by 5 bases and J by 0 bases, with 10 bases between. The CDR3 has 14 amino acids. In nucleotides, the CDR3 is TGCAGCGTTCGTCAGGGTTCGAACACCGGGGAGCTGTTTTTT. Its protein is CSVRQGSNTGELFF.

Concerning this clonotype itself: This sequence may be a read error, since a much larger clone differs from it by one base. The V gene is TRBV30, the J gene TRBJ2-2, with TRBD1 as a possible D gene (6 bases). The CDR3 runs to 14 residues. Germline CDR1 and CDR2: GTSNPN and SVGIG (reference sequence). V was shortened by 1 base and J by 4 bases, with 10 bases between the two germline ends. The CDR3 DNA reads as TGTGCCTGGAGTGCACAGGGTGGCACCGGGGAGCTGTTTTTT. Residues: CAWSAQGGTGELFF.

This clonotype was observed at least ten times. The chain combines TRBV30 with TRBJ1-4; D is possibly TRBD1 (5 bases). V lost 1 base and J lost 0, with 9 bases in between. Germline loops: CDR1 GTSNPN, CDR2 SVGIG (reference sequence). This CDR3 is built from 15 residues. CDR3 DNA sequence: TGTGCCTGGAGTGGGACATATGCAACTAATGAAAAACTGTTTTTT. This translates into CAWSGTYATNEKLFF.

J is TRBJ2-7 and V is TRBV7-9, with TRBD1 matching over 8 bases. With V trimmed by 0 bases and J by 0 bases, 4 bases remained unmatched. The germline V gene encodes CDR1 SEHNR and CDR2 FQNEAQ (reference sequence). The CDR3 covers 16 residues. CDR3: CASSLAGQDRSYEQYF. CDR3 nucleotide sequence: TGTGCCAGCAGCTTAGCGGGACAGGACCGCTCCTACGAGCAGTACTTC. The whole variable domain, remainder taken from reference TRBV7-9 and TRBJ2-7, is DTGVSQNPRHKITKRGQNVTFRCDPISEHNRLYWYRQTLGQGPEFLTYFQNEAQLEKSRLLSDRFSAERPKGSFSTLEIQRTEQGDSAMYLCASSLAGQDRSYEQYFGPGTRLTVT.

This clonotype appeared many times. CDR3 region: CAWSGDRVNSPLHF. DNA of the CDR3: TGTGCCTGGAGTGGGGACAGGGTGAATTCACCCCTCCACTTT. This chain connects TRBV30 to TRBJ1-6, with 9 bases lining up with TRBD1. The CDR3 is 14 residues long. Germline loops: CDR1 GTSNPN, CDR2 SVGIG (reference sequence). V was clipped by 1 base and J by 7 bases; unmatched bases: 2.